The clone carrying this T cell receptor (beta chain) has only a few counts. This entry belongs to a study of blood T cell repertoires in COVID-19. Study-level information: COVID-19 samples, acute and convalescent, were from the United States, Italy and Spain. T cells, B-cell-depleted T cells, or PBMCs provided the cDNA or gDNA that served as material.

Per the original data handling: Estimation of nucleated cell counts relied on the amplification of reference gene primers. Sequencing used immunoSEQ multiplex PCR; TCRdb keeps in-frame clones, though not all of them. V, J and clone size were drawn from that table, and D and trimming were deduced from the DNA. The table has about 110,000 clones, more than 75% seen once. The CDR3 contains 11 residues. Trimming shortened V by 5 bases and J by 5 bases, and 7 bases separated the two germline ends. CDR1 is SGHVS and CDR2 is FNYEAQ in the germline V gene. This receptor was obtained from a woman in her fifties or sixties with acute or convalescent COVID-19. Sample: peripheral blood. The J gene is TRBJ2-7, the V gene TRBV7-6; D possibly corresponds to TRBD1 (5 bases). CDR3 protein: CASSRGHEQYF. CDR3 DNA sequence: TGTGCCAGCAGCAGGGGCCACGAGCAGTACTTC.